Listed below are T cell receptor beta chains from one sample, sequenced in a study of response to subunit inactivated influenza vaccine. Each CDR3 protein gets one entry after TCRdb re-called the RT-PCR reads with MiXCR. The sample has roughly 700,000 distinct CDR3 sequences, over 11% seen once; the top ten hold 6% to 7%. This sample comprised PBMCs from blood, obtained approximately 15 days before vaccination. The receptor source for this set is a man aged 50-59 years who received an inactivated influenza vaccine. The CDR3 runs from the conserved cysteine through the conserved F or W. Each record gives: J gene, D gene, V gene, clone size, CDR3 protein, CDR3 DNA. A D gene is named only where the DNA matches it firmly. Not every row has a clone size; where given, it reads once, few, many or a size class.

J gene: TRBJ2-3
D gene: TRBD1
V gene: TRBV24-1
clone size: few
CDR3 protein: CATSDPSPGTGIMGTDTQYF
CDR3 DNA: TGTGCCACCAGTGATCCGTCTCCCGGGACAGGGATAATGGGCACAGATACGCAGTATTTT

J gene: TRBJ2-3
D gene: -
V gene: TRBV24-1
clone size: few
CDR3 protein: CATSEHELGDTQYF
CDR3 DNA: TGTGCCACCAGTGAACACGAGCTAGGAGATACGCAGTATTTT

J gene: TRBJ2-1
D gene: TRBD2
V gene: TRBV5-5
clone size: -
CDR3 protein: CASSLGPAGGQSEQFF
CDR3 DNA: TGTGCCAGCAGCTTGGGGCCAGCGGGAGGGCAGAGTGAGCAGTTCTTC

J gene: TRBJ2-7
D gene: -
V gene: TRBV7-9
clone size: few
CDR3 protein: CASSLESPINSYEQYF
CDR3 DNA: TGTGCCAGCAGCTTAGAATCGCCAATCAACTCCTACGAGCAGTACTTC

J gene: TRBJ2-7
D gene: TRBD1
V gene: TRBV28
clone size: -
CDR3 protein: CATTRVPGQNYEQYF
CDR3 DNA: TGTGCCACCACCAGGGTCCCGGGACAGAACTACGAGCAGTACTTC

J gene: TRBJ1-4
D gene: -
V gene: TRBV20-1
clone size: -
CDR3 protein: CNALQASNEKLFF
CDR3 DNA: TGCAATGCCCTACAGGCGTCTAATGAAAAACTGTTTTTT

J gene: TRBJ1-3
D gene: TRBD1
V gene: TRBV12-3/TRBV12-4
clone size: many
CDR3 protein: CASNQQGAGNTIYF
CDR3 DNA: TGTGCCAGCAACCAACAGGGGGCTGGAAACACCATATATTTT

J gene: TRBJ2-2
D gene: -
V gene: TRBV12-3/TRBV12-4
clone size: -
CDR3 protein: CASSLSQGINTGELFF
CDR3 DNA: TGTGCCAGCAGTTTAAGTCAGGGGATAAACACCGGGGAGCTGTTTTTT

J gene: TRBJ1-6
D gene: -
V gene: TRBV5-1
clone size: -
CDR3 protein: CASSSGPGYNSPLHF
CDR3 DNA: TGCGCCAGCAGCTCGGGACCTGGATATAATTCACCCCTCCACTTT

J gene: TRBJ2-3
D gene: TRBD1
V gene: TRBV6-1
clone size: -
CDR3 protein: CASSRQTGSTDTQYF
CDR3 DNA: TGTGCCAGCAGCCGCCAGACAGGGAGCACAGATACGCAGTATTTT

J gene: TRBJ1-2
D gene: -
V gene: TRBV29-1
clone size: few
CDR3 protein: CSVGGIEDYGYTF
CDR3 DNA: TGCAGCGTTGGGGGAATAGAGGACTATGGCTACACCTTC

J gene: TRBJ2-5
D gene: TRBD1
V gene: TRBV5-1
clone size: many
CDR3 protein: CASSKTGEETQYF
CDR3 DNA: TGCGCCAGCAGCAAGACAGGGGAAGAGACCCAGTACTTC

J gene: TRBJ1-2
D gene: TRBD1
V gene: TRBV19
clone size: -
CDR3 protein: CAAGQPNYGYTF
CDR3 DNA: TGTGCCGCGGGACAGCCTAACTATGGCTACACCTTC

J gene: TRBJ2-4
D gene: -
V gene: TRBV5-1
clone size: -
CDR3 protein: CASSLANYGRPVDIQYF
CDR3 DNA: TGCGCCAGCAGCTTGGCCAATTACGGGCGGCCCGTAGACATTCAGTACTTC

J gene: TRBJ2-1
D gene: -
V gene: TRBV20-1
clone size: few
CDR3 protein: CSARDDLSGFSYNEQFF
CDR3 DNA: TGCAGTGCTAGAGACGACCTGAGCGGGTTTTCCTACAATGAGCAGTTCTTC

J gene: TRBJ1-1
D gene: -
V gene: TRBV29-1
clone size: many
CDR3 protein: CSVAGLNTEAFF
CDR3 DNA: TGCAGCGTCGCGGGTCTTAACACTGAAGCTTTCTTT

J gene: TRBJ2-1
D gene: -
V gene: TRBV7-8
clone size: -
CDR3 protein: CASSLDPGGEQFF
CDR3 DNA: TGTGCCAGCAGCTTAGATCCGGGCGGAGAGCAGTTCTTC

J gene: TRBJ2-7
D gene: -
V gene: TRBV25-1
clone size: -
CDR3 protein: CASSEKGLTYEQYF
CDR3 DNA: TGTGCCAGCAGTGAGAAGGGGTTGACCTACGAGCAGTACTTC

J gene: TRBJ2-1
D gene: TRBD2
V gene: TRBV5-5
clone size: few
CDR3 protein: CASSWQLAGGWNEQFF
CDR3 DNA: TGTGCCAGCAGCTGGCAACTAGCGGGGGGTTGGAATGAGCAGTTCTTC

J gene: TRBJ2-1
D gene: -
V gene: TRBV4-1
clone size: many
CDR3 protein: CASSSGQGAVNEQFF
CDR3 DNA: TGCGCCAGCAGCTCGGGGCAGGGTGCGGTCAATGAGCAGTTCTTC

J gene: TRBJ2-7
D gene: TRBD1
V gene: TRBV6-1
clone size: -
CDR3 protein: CATWDRVTYEQYF
CDR3 DNA: TGTGCCACCTGGGACAGAGTTACCTACGAGCAGTACTTC

J gene: TRBJ1-3
D gene: -
V gene: TRBV27
clone size: few
CDR3 protein: CASSPTSRIGSGNTIYF
CDR3 DNA: TGTGCCAGCAGCCCCACGTCGCGGATAGGCTCTGGAAACACCATATATTTT

J gene: TRBJ2-1
D gene: TRBD2
V gene: TRBV3-1
clone size: -
CDR3 protein: CASSQTSGSSYNEQFF
CDR3 DNA: TGTGCCAGCAGCCAGACTAGCGGGAGCTCCTACAATGAGCAGTTCTTC

J gene: TRBJ2-1
D gene: TRBD1
V gene: TRBV5-1
clone size: many
CDR3 protein: CASSLGTGNGDEQFF
CDR3 DNA: TGCGCCAGCAGCTTGGGGACAGGGAATGGTGATGAGCAGTTCTTC

J gene: TRBJ2-5
D gene: TRBD1
V gene: TRBV29-1
clone size: -
CDR3 protein: CSVEWADRGGETQYF
CDR3 DNA: TGCAGCGTTGAATGGGCCGACAGGGGCGGAGAGACCCAGTACTTC

J gene: TRBJ2-3
D gene: TRBD2
V gene: TRBV18
clone size: many
CDR3 protein: CASSTGLAGVGDTQYF
CDR3 DNA: TGTGCCAGCTCAACGGGACTAGCGGGCGTGGGAGATACGCAGTATTTT

J gene: TRBJ2-7
D gene: -
V gene: TRBV5-6
clone size: -
CDR3 protein: CASSQAGTYEQYF
CDR3 DNA: TGTGCCAGCAGCCAGGCCGGAACCTACGAGCAGTACTTC

J gene: TRBJ1-2
D gene: TRBD1
V gene: TRBV11-1
clone size: few
CDR3 protein: CASSQDRGAFKEIYGYTF
CDR3 DNA: TGTGCCAGCAGCCAGGACAGGGGAGCCTTTAAGGAGATCTATGGCTACACCTTC

J gene: TRBJ2-3
D gene: TRBD2
V gene: TRBV6-4
clone size: few
CDR3 protein: CASSDRSGDSTDTQYF
CDR3 DNA: TGTGCCAGCAGTGACAGAAGCGGGGATAGCACAGATACGCAGTATTTT

J gene: TRBJ2-7
D gene: TRBD1
V gene: TRBV7-2
clone size: -
CDR3 protein: CASSPRQGIGYEQYF
CDR3 DNA: TGTGCCAGCAGCCCGCGACAGGGGATCGGCTACGAGCAGTACTTC